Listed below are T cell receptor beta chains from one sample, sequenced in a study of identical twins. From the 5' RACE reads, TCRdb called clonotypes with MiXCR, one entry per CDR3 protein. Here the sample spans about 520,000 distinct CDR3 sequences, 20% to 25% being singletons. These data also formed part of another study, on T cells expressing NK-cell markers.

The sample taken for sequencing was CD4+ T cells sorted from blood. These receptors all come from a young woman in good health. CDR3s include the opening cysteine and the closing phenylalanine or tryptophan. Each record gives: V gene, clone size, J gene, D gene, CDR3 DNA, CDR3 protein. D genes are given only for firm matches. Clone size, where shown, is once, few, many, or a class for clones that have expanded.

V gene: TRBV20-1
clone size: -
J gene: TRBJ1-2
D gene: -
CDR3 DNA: TGCAGTGCTAGAGAAACAACAGGGTTTCCGGGCGGCTACACCTTC
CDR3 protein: CSARETTGFPGGYTF

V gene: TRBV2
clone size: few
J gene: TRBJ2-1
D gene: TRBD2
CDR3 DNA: TGTGCCAGCAGGCGAACTGAGGGACTAGCGGGCCCAAGTTACAATGAGCAGTTCTTC
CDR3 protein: CASRRTEGLAGPSYNEQFF

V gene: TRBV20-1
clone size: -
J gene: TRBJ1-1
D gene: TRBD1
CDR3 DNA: TGCAGTGCTCGGGGACAGGTACAGACTGAAGCTTTCTTT
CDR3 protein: CSARGQVQTEAFF

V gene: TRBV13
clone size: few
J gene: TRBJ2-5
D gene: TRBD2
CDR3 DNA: TGTGCCAGCAGCTTCTGGACTAGCGGGATCAGGAAGACCCAGTACTTC
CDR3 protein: CASSFWTSGIRKTQYF

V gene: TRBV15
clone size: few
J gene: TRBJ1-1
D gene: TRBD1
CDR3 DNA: TGTGCCACCAGCAGACCAGGGGGCGCGTACACTGAAGCTTTCTTT
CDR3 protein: CATSRPGGAYTEAFF

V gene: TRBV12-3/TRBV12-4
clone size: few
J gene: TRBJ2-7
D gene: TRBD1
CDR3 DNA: TGTGCCAGCAGTCCCGGGACAGCTTCCTACGAGCAGTACTTC
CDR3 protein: CASSPGTASYEQYF

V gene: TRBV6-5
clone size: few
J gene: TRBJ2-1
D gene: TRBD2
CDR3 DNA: TGTGCCAGCAGTTCGGGACTAGCGGGGGGTAATGAGCAGTTCTTC
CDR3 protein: CASSSGLAGGNEQFF

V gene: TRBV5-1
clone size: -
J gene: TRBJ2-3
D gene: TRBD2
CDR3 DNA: TGCGCCAGCAGCCTTCTAGCGGGAGAAGATACGCAGTATTTT
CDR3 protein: CASSLLAGEDTQYF

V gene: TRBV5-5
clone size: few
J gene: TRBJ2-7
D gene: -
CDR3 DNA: TGTGCCAGCAGCTCTACAGGGAGCTACGAGCAGTACTTC
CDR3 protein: CASSSTGSYEQYF

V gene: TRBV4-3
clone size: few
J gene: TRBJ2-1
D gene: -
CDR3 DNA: TGCGCCAGCAGCCAAACTCTGGAGCTACCCAATGAGCAGTTCTTC
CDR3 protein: CASSQTLELPNEQFF